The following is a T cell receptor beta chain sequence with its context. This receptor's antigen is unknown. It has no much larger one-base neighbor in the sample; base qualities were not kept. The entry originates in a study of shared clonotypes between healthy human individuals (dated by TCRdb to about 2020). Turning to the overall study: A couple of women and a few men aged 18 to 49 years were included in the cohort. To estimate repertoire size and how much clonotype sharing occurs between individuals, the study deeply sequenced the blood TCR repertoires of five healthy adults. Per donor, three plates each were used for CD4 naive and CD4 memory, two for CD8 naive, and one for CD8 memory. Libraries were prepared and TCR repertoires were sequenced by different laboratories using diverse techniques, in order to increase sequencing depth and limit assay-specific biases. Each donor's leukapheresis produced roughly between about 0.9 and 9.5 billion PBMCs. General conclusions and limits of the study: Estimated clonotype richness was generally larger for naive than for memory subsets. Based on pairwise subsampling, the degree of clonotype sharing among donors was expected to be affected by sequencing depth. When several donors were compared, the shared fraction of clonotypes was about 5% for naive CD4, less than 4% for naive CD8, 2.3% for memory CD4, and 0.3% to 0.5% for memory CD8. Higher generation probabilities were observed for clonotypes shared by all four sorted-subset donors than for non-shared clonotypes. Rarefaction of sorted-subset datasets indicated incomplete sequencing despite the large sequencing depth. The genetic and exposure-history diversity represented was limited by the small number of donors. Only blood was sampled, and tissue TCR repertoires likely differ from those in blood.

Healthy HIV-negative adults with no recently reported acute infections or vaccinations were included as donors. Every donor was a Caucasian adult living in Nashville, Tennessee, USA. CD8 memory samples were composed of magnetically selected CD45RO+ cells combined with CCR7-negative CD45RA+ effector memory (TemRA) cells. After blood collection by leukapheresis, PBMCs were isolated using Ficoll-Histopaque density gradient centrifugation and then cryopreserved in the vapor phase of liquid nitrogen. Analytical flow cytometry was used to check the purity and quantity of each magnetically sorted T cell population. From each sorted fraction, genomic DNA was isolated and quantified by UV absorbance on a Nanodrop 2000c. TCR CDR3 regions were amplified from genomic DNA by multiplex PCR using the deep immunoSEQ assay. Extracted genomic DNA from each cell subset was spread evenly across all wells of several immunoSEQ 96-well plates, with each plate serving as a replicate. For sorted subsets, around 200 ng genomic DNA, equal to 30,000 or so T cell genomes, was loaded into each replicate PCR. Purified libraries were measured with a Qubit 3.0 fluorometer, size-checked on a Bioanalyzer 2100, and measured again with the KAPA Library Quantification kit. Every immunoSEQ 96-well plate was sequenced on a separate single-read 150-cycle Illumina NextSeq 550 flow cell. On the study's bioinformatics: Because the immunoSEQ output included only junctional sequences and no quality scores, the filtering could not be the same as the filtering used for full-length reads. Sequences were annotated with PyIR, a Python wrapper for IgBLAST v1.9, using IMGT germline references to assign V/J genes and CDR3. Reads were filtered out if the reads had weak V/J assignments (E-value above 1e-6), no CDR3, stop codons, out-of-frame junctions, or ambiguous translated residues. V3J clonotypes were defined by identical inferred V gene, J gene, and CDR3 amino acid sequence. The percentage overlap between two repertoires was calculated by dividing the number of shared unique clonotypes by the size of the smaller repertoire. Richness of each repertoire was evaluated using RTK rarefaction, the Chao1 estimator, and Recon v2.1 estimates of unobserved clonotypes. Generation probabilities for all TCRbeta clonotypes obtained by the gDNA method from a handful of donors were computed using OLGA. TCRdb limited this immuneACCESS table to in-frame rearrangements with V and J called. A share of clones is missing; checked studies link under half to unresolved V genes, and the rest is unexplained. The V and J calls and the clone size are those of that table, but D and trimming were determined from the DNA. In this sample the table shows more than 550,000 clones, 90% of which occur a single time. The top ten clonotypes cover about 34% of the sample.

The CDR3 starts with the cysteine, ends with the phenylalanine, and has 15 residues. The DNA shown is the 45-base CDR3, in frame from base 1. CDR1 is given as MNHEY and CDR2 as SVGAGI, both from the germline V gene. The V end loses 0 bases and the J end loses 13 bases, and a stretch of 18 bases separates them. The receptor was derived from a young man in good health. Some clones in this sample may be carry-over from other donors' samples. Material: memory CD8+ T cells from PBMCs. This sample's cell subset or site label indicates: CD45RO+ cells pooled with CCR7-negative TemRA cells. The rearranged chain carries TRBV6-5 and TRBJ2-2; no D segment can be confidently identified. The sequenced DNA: TGTGCCAGCAGTTACTCGAAGCCATTTCTTCAGCGGCTGTTTTTT. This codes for CASSYSKPFLQRLFF.